Here is one T cell receptor beta chain with its context. TCRdb called the 5' RACE reads again in MiXCR, with one record for every CDR3 protein. The sample carries 200,000 to 300,000 distinct CDR3 sequences, about 12% recorded once. The data were taken from a study of identical twins. Germline values: CDR1 DFQATT, CDR2 SNEGSKA (reference sequence). The CDR3 is 18 amino acids. The V end lost 2 bases, the J end lost 1 base, and 18 bases lay between the germline ends. Separately, the same data were catalogued under a study of yellow fever vaccine responses in identical twins.

The chain uses TRBV20-1 and TRBJ2-6, with D possibly being TRBD1 (6 bases). The sample was memory (CD45RO+) T cells sorted from blood. This sequence was found in a woman aged 18-35 years in good health. The CDR3 DNA reads TGCAGTGCTAGAAATGGTGGACAGCTTACTTCTGGGGCCAACGTCCTGACTTTC. Translation: CSARNGGQLTSGANVLTF.